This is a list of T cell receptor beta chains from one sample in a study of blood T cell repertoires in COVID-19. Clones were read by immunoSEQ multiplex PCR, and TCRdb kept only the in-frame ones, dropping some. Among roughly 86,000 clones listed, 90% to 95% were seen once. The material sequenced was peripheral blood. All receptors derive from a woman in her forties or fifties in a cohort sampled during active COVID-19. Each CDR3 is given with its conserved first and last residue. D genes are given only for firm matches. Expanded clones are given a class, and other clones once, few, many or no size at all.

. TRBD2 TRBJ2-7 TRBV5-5 CASSSTRTSTDYEQYF
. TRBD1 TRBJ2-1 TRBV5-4 CASSGKQGWNEQFF
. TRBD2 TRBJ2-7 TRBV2 CASRASGGPAYEQYF
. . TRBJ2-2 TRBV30 CAWRRIGNTNTGELFF
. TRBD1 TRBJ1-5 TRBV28 CASRPPGQGNQPQHF
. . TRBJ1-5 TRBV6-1 CASSEGEGGNQPQHF
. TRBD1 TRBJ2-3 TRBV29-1 CSVGGQGANTQYF
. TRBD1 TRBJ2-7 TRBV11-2 CASSYRDSYYEQYF
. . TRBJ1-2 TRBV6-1 CASTYGAGFNYGYTF
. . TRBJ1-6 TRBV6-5 CATSRDFINSPLHF
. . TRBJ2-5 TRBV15 CATSRDRGSETQYF
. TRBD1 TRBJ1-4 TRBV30 CAWARTGATNEKLFF
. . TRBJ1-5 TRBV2 CASSEAGGGQPQHF
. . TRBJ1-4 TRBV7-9 CASSSRDLTLNEKLFF
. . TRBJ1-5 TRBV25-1 CASQWVKGVQPQHF
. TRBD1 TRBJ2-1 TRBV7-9 CASSYLRQGHNEQFF
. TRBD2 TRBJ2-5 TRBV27 CASSPRTSGSLWETQYF
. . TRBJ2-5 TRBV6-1 CASSEAAGFLGTQYF
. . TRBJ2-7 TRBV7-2 CASSLGLGATYEQYF
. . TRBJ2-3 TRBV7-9 CARDPGGTDTQYF
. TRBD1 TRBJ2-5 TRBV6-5 CASRRGTEETQYF
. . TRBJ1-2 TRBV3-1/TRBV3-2 CASSQENLPRRNYGYTF
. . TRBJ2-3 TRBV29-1 CSVNPTGTDTQYF
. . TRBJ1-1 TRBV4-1 CASSQESVFRSEAFF
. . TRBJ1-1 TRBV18 CASSRSIDRTTEAFF
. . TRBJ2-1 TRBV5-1 CASSAGSAQFF
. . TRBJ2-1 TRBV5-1 CASSGYGEQFF
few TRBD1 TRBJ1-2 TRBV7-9 CASSLGSGTGGDGYTF
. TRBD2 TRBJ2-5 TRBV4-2 CASSQERREQETQYF
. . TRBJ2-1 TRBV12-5 CASGLNSYNEQFF
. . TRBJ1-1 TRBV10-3 CAISQGPNTEAFF
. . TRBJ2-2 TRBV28 CASSLGQNTGELFF
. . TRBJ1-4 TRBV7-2 CASSLDLTVREKLFF
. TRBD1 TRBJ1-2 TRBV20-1 CSASQGGPLGYGYTF
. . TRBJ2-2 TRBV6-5 CASSTQGFNTGELFF
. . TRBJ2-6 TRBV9 CASSATVSGANVLTF
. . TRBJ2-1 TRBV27 CASSSTSTSYNEQFF
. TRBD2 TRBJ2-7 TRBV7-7 CASSLSPSGGPGEQYF
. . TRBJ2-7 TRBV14 CASSQDRWGQESSYEQYF
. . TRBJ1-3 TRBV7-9 CASSLDTGSGNTIYF